The 4 T cell receptor beta chains below were found in one sample sequenced in a study of PD-L1 blockade in urothelial cancer. The data were produced by immunoSEQ multiplex PCR, yet TCRdb's version contains in-frame clones alone and is incomplete. The table includes under 70,000 clones, approximately 75% detected once. Time point reported: pretreatment peripheral blood. This sample comprised PBMCs, obtained around atezolizumab (anti-PD-L1) treatment. These receptors originate from a man in his 70s with urothelial cancer.

The chain combines TRBV6-5 with TRBJ1-5; no clear D gene. V was trimmed by 3 bases and J by 1 base, leaving 7 bases between them. The CDR3 runs to 14 residues. Germline V lookup: CDR1 MNHEY, CDR2 SVGAGI. This chain's CDR3 is CASSYRESNQPQHF. CDR3 DNA sequence: TGTGCCAGCAGTTATCGTGAGAGCAATCAGCCCCAGCATTTT.

The V and J genes are TRBV14 and TRBJ2-7; 7 bases line up with TRBD1. The V and J ends lost 0 bases and 4 bases, in that order; junction bases with no gene match: 9. The CDR3 runs 16 residues. Per the germline V gene, CDR1 is SGHDN and CDR2 is FVKESK. CDR3 bases: TGTGCCAGCAGCCAAGATCGGTACAGGGGAAATTACGAGCAGTACTTC. Its translation is CASSQDRYRGNYEQYF. The entire variable domain, with the rest obtained from reference TRBV14 and TRBJ2-7, is as follows: EAGVTQFPSHSVIEKGQTVTLRCDPISGHDNLYWYRRVMGKEIKFLLHFVKESKQDESGMPNNRFLAERTGGTYSTLKVQPAELEDSGVYFCASSQDRYRGNYEQYFGPGTRLTVT.

The J gene is TRBJ2-7, the V gene TRBV11-3, with 8 bases identical to TRBD2. The CDR3 runs 13 residues. Germline CDR1 and CDR2: SGHNT and YENEEA. V lost 5 bases to trimming and J lost 7 bases; unmatched junction nucleotides: 7. The CDR3, as DNA: TGTGCCAGCAGCCCTACCGTAGCGGGAGAGCAGTACTTC. Translating it yields CASSPTVAGEQYF.

The rearrangement links TRBV5-6 to TRBJ2-1; tentatively, D is TRBD2 (6 bases). Trimming stripped 1 base from V and 5 bases from J, with 16 bases between. Per germline, CDR1 SGHDT and CDR2 YYEEEE. The CDR3 is made up of 16 amino acids. The CDR3 coding sequence is TGTGCCAGCAGCTTGCTAGCGTCGTCCTGGGACAATGAGCAGTTCTTC. The encoded protein is CASSLLASSWDNEQFF.